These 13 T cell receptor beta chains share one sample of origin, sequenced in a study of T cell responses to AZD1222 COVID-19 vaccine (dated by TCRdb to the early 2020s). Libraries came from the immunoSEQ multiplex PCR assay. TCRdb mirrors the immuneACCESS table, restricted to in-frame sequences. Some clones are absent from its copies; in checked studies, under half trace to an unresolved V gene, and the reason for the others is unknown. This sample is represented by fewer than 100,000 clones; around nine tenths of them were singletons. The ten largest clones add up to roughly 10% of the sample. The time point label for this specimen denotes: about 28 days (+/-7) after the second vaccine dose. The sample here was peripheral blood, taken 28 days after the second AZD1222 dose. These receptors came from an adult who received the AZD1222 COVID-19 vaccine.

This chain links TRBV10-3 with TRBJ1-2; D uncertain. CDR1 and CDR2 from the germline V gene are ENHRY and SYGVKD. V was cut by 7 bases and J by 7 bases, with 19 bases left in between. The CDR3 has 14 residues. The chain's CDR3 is CAINVDGERSGYTF. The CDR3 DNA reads TGTGCCATCAACGTTGACGGTGAAAGGAGTGGCTACACCTTC.

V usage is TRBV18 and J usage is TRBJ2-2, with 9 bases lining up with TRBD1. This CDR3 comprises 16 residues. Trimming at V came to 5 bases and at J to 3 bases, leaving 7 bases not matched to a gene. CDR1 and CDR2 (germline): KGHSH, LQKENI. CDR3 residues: CASSARTGAYTGELFF. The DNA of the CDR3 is TGTGCCAGCTCAGCCCGGACAGGGGCCTACACCGGGGAGCTGTTTTTT.

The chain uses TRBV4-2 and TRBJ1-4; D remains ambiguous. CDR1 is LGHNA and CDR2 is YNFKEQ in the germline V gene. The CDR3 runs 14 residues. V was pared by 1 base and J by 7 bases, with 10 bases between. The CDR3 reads CASSQGGGGEKLFF. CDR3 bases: TGTGCCAGCAGCCAAGGGGGAGGTGGTGAAAAACTGTTTTTT.

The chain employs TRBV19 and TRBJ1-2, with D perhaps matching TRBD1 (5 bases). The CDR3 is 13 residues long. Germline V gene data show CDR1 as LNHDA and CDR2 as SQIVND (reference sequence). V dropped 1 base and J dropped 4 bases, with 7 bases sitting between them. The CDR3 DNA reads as TGTGCCAGTAGTATAGGCAGGGTCTATGGCTACACCTTC. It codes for CASSIGRVYGYTF. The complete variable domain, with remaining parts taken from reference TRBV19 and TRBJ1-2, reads DGGITQSPKYLFRKEGQNVTLSCEQNLNHDAMYWYRQDPGQGLRLIYYSQIVNDFQKGDIAEGYSVSREKKESFPLTVTSAQKNPTAFYLCASSIGRVYGYTFGSGTRLTVV.

CDR3 protein: CASSSPGRPPYGYTF. CDR3 nucleotides: TGTGCCAGCAGCTCCCCGGGTCGGCCCCCCTATGGCTACACCTTC. The V call is TRBV7-2, the J call TRBJ1-2, with no clear D. Germline V gene lookup returns CDR1 SGHTA and CDR2 FQGNSA. V was clipped by 4 bases and J by 4 bases, with 16 bases between them. CDR3 length equals 15 residues.

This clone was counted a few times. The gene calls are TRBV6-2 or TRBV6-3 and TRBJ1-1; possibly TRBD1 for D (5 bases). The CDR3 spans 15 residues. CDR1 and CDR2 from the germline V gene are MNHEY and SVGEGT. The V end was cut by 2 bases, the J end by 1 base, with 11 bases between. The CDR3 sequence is CASSYKLTGNTEAFF. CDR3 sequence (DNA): TGTGCCAGCAGTTACAAGCTAACAGGGAACACTGAAGCTTTCTTT.

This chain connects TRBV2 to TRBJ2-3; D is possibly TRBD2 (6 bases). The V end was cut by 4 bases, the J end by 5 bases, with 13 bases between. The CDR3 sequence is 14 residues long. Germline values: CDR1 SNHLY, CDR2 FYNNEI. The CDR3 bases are TGTGCCAGCAGTGGGTGGAGGGCAGGAGATACGCAGTATTTT. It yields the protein CASSGWRAGDTQYF. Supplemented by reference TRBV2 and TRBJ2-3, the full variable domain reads EPEVTQTPSHQVTQMGQEVILRCVPISNHLYFYWYRQILGQKVEFLVSFYNNEISEKSEIFDDQFSVERPDGSNFTLKIRSTKLEDSAMYFCASSGWRAGDTQYFGPGTRLTVL.

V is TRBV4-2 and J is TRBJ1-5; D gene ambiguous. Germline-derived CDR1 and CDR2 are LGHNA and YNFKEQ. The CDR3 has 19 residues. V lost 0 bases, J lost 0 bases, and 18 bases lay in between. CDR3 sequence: CASSQDAVGQTSSNQPQHF. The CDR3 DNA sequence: TGTGCCAGCAGCCAAGACGCCGTTGGGCAGACCAGTAGCAATCAGCCCCAGCATTTT.

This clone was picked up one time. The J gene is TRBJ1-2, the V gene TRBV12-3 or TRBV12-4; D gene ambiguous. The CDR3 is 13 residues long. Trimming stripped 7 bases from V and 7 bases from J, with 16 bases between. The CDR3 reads CASTKDRSIGYTF. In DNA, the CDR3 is TGTGCCAGCACCAAGGACCGGTCTATTGGCTACACCTTC.

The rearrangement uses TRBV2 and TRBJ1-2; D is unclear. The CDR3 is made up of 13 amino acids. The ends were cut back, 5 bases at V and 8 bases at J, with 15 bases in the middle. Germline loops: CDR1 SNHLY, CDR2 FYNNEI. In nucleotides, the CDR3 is TGTGCCAGCAGTCTCAGCAGGCTGCTCGGCTACACCTTC. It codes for CASSLSRLLGYTF. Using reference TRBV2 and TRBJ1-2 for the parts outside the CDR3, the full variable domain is EPEVTQTPSHQVTQMGQEVILRCVPISNHLYFYWYRQILGQKVEFLVSFYNNEISEKSEIFDDQFSVERPDGSNFTLKIRSTKLEDSAMYFCASSLSRLLGYTFGSGTRLTVV.

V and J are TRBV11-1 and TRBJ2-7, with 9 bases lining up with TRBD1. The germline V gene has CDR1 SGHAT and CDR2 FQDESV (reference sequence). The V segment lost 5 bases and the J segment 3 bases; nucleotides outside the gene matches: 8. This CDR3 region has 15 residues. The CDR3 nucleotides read TGTGCCAGCAGCCTCCACAGGGGGCTGATCTACGAGCAGTACTTC. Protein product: CASSLHRGLIYEQYF.

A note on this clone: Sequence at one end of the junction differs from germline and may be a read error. CDR3 bases: TGTGCCACCAGCCCCCGCAGCACTCAGCCCCAGCATTTT. Translating it yields CATSPRSTQPQHF. The gene calls are TRBV15 and TRBJ1-5; D is ambiguous. The germline gives CDR1 LNHNV, CDR2 YYDKDF (reference sequence). This CDR3 contains 13 residues.

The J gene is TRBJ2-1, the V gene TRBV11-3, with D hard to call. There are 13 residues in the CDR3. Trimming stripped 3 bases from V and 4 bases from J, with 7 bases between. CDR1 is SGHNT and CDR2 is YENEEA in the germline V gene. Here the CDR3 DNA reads TGTGCCAGCAGCTTTGGGTTGTACAATGAGCAGTTCTTC. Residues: CASSFGLYNEQFF. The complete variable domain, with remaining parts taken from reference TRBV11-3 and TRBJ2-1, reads EAGVVQSPRYKIIEKKQPVAFWCNPISGHNTLYWYLQNLGQGPELLIRYENEEAVDDSQLPKDRFSAERLKGVDSTLKIQPAELGDSAVYLCASSFGLYNEQFFGPGTRLTVL.